The T cell receptor (beta chain) under discussion was sequenced for a study of regulatory T cells in long-lasting Graves disease. Germline CDR1 is SGHTA and CDR2 is FQGTGA. Deletions cut 4 bases from V and 6 bases from J, with 24 bases between. This CDR3 contains 17 residues. This clonotype turned up a few times. Noted time point: newly diagnosed GD, antithyroid drugs for less than 3 months. Extracted RNA from PBMCs served as the source of the TCR library. The authors built TCR beta libraries using iRepertoire HTBI primers and Arm-PCR of CDR3 regions. Each CDR3 protein is one row after TCRdb ran MiXCR on the multiplex PCR reads. The sample has about 540,000 distinct CDR3 sequences, about 14% seen once. The sample was also linked to a second study, of T cells in Graves' hyperthyroidism and ophthalmopathy. That source notes: Hyperthyroidism patients were newly diagnosed, had disease duration under 2 months, and were aged 18 to 65 years.

The V and J genes are TRBV7-3 and TRBJ1-2; no clear D. The specimen was peripheral blood mononuclear cells (PBMCs), collected at new diagnosis, from a patient treated with antithyroid drugs. The TCR comes from a man aged 25 to 45 with Graves disease. This chain's CDR3 is CASSSTPAGLGSDGYTF. Written as DNA, the CDR3 is TGTGCCAGCAGCTCCACGCCAGCTGGCCTTGGTAGCGATGGCTACACCTTC. The whole variable domain, filled in from reference TRBV7-3 and TRBJ1-2, reads GAGVSQTPSNKVTEKGKYVELRCDPISGHTALYWYRQSLGQGPEFLIYFQGTGAADDSGLPNDRFFAVRPEGSVSTLKIQRTERGDSAVYLCASSSTPAGLGSDGYTFGSGTRLTVV.